This T cell receptor (beta chain) originates from a study of cytomegalovirus exposure and HLA in healthy donors (dated by TCRdb to 2016 to 2017). Some background on the complete study: The 666 repertoires of the first cohort and the approximately 130 validation repertoires were produced on the same platform, according to a later analysis. The study aimed to test whether cataloging public T cell receptors could reveal signatures of past pathogen exposure. A separate validation cohort of over a hundred different subjects was used in addition to the roughly 700-subject first cohort. High-throughput TCR immunosequencing, statistical association of individual TCRs with disease status, and machine learning were combined to predict cytomegalovirus infection status.

The method behind the library was the immunoSEQ multiplex PCR assay. From the authors' description of their analysis: A statistical classification framework was built to diagnose cytomegalovirus status from the catalog of TCR beta chain sequences. TCRdb took this table from immuneACCESS and kept in-frame rearrangements with V and J called. Such tables lack part of the clones; where checked against another copy, unresolved V genes explain under half of the gap, and the rest is unexplained. V and J calls and clone size are those listed in that table; D and trimming were worked out from the DNA. This sample comprises tens of thousands of clones, around 90% of them detected only once. The ten largest account for 3.5% to 4.5% of the sample. The germline V gene yields SGHVS for CDR1 and FNYEAQ for CDR2. The CDR3 measures 15 amino acids from cysteine to phenylalanine. Only the CDR3 DNA is retained, 45 bases long and in frame from the first base. V sheds 1 base and J sheds 2 bases, leaving 11 bases between their ends.

With respect to this clone: Its antigen is unknown. Base qualities are not recorded, but no much larger clone differs from it by a single base.

Donors formed part of the validation cohort, which comprised 120 or so subjects and was distinct from the first cohort of 550 to 850 subjects. Study-level results and caveats: In vitro tests confirmed that three of the cytomegalovirus-associated TCR beta chains recognize cytomegalovirus antigens. It was suggested by the authors that the approach could potentially be generalized to other disease states and immunological phenotypes. The study gave a list of 150 to 200 TCR beta chains associated with cytomegalovirus. A later analysis had no HLA typing for the validation cohort, so co-occurrence there was scored across all 110 or so repertoires. Most TCR sequences were seen in very few donors, while some public TCRs were found in many individuals. The classifier was reported to diagnose cytomegalovirus status with high specificity and sensitivity in both the original and validation cohorts. Of the cluster scores, 85% to 95% were above 0 in a later analysis, which found that TCRs clustered in the first cohort also tended to co-occur in the 95 to 150 validation repertoires.

The V and J segments used are TRBV7-6 and TRBJ2-5; the D gene is perhaps TRBD2, from 5 matching bases. This sequence originates from a woman younger than 30 in good health and CMV-seropositive. The sequenced sample consisted of PBMCs. The CDR3 region has the sequence CASSLGGSGQETQYF. The bases read TGTGCCAGCAGCTTAGGAGGCTCGGGACAAGAGACCCAGTACTTC.